These 3 T cell receptor beta chains were sequenced from one sample in a study of T cells after yellow fever vaccination. TCRdb processed the 5' RACE reads anew with MiXCR; each CDR3 protein has one entry. The table shows 300,000 to 400,000 distinct CDR3 sequences, with under 7.5% occurring only once. The input for sequencing was PBMCs, taken 5 days after the yellow fever booster vaccination. The receptors come from a man aged 25 to 40 who received the YFV17D yellow fever vaccine.

This clonotype showed up many times. This sequence joins TRBV12-3 or TRBV12-4 and TRBJ1-2, with D unclear. The CDR3 loop spans 15 amino acids. Trimming removed 3 bases from V and 7 bases from J, with 18 bases in between. CDR3 protein: CASSFSSQRVGGYTF. The CDR3 DNA is TGTGCCAGCAGTTTTTCAAGTCAGAGGGTTGGTGGCTACACCTTC.

This rearrangement joins TRBV6-5 to TRBJ2-1; D remains ambiguous. Germline CDR1 and CDR2: MNHEY and SVGAGI. The CDR3 has 15 amino acids. Trimming stripped 0 bases from V and 8 bases from J, with 14 bases between. This chain's CDR3 is CASSYSYPPPDEQFF. The CDR3 region has the DNA TGTGCCAGCAGTTACTCGTACCCACCCCCCGATGAGCAGTTCTTC.

This clonotype was counted a few times. The chain combines TRBV7-8 with TRBJ2-7, with D possibly matching TRBD2 (5 bases). Germline CDR1 is SGHVS and CDR2 is FQNEAQ. The V and J ends lost 1 base and 3 bases respectively, with 10 bases between them. This CDR3 has 14 residues. The DNA of the CDR3 is TGTGCCAGCAGCTTAGGGAGGATCAACTACGAGCAGTACTTC. Protein: CASSLGRINYEQYF. Complete variable domain (other parts from reference TRBV7-8 and TRBJ2-7): GAGVSQSPRYKVAKRGQDVALRCDPISGHVSLFWYQQALGQGPEFLTYFQNEAQLDKSGLPSDRFFAERPEGSVSTLKIQRTQQEDSAVYLCASSLGRINYEQYFGPGTRLTVT.